This T cell receptor beta chain was recovered during a study of kidney transplant recipient with SARS-CoV-2 infection. Remarks on this clonotype: This could be a read error, since a much larger clone is one nucleotide away.

MiXCR, run by TCRdb on the reads, gives a single entry per CDR3 protein. This table has 200,000 to 300,000 distinct CDR3 sequences, under 30% appearing once. The CDR3 is made up of 14 amino acids. Germline V gene lookup returns CDR1 LNHDA and CDR2 SQIVND (reference sequence). The TCR originated in a male patient between 25 and 40 years old who had COVID-19 and was a kidney transplant recipient. The graft donor may have contributed some T cells. The source material was a blood sample, sampled at baseline and on day 111 from a kidney transplant recipient. The V and J genes are TRBV19 and TRBJ2-7; 8 positions agree with TRBD1. This CDR3 is CAISMGQVSYEQYF. CDR3 bases: TGTGCCATTAGTATGGGACAGGTCTCCTACGAGCAGTACTTC.